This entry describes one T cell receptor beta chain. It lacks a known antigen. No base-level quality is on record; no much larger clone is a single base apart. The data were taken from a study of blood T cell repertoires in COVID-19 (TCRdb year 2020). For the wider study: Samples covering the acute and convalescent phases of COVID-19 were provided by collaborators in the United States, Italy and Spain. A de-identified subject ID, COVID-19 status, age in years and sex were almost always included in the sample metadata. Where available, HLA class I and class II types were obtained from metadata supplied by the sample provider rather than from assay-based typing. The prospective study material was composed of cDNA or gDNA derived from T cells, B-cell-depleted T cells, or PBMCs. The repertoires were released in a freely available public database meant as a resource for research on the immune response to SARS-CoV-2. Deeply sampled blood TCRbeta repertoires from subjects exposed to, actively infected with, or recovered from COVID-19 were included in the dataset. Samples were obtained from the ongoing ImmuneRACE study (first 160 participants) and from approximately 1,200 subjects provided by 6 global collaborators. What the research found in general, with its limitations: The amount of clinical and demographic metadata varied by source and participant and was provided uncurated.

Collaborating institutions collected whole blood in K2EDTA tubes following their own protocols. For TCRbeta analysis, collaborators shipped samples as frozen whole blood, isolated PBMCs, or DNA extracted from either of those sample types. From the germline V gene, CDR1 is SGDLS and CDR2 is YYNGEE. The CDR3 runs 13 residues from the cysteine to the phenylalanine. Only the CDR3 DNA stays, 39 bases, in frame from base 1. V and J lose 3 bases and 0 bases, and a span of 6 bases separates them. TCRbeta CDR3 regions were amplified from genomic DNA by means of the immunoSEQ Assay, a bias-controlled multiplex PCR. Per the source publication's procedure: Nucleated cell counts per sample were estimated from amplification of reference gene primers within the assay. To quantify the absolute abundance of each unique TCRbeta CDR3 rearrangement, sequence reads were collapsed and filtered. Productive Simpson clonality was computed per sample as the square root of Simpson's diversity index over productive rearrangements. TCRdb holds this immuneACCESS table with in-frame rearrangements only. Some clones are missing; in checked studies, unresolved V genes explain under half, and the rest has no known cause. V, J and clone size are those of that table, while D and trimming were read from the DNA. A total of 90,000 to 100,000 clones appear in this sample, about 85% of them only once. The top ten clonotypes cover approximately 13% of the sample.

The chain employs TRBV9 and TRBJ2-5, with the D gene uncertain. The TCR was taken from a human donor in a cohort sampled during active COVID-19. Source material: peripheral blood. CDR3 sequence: CASSDRDQETQYF. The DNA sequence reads TGTGCCAGCAGCGATAGAGACCAAGAGACCCAGTACTTC.